The 21 T cell receptor beta chains in this list originate from one sample, sequenced in a study of blood T cell repertoires in COVID-19. The repertoire was sequenced with immunoSEQ multiplex PCR; TCRdb's copy has only in-frame clones and lacks some. The data show approximately 150,000 clones, 65% to 85% seen once. Sample: PBMCs or T cells enriched from blood (not recorded which). These receptors came from a man in his 70s who had been exposed to COVID-19.

The chain joins TRBV6-6 to TRBJ1-2; D possibly corresponds to TRBD1 (6 bases). V gave up 4 bases and J gave up 5 bases, with 17 bases separating them. The CDR3 runs to 15 residues. Per the germline V gene, CDR1 is MNHNY and CDR2 is SVGAGI (reference sequence). CDR3 residues: CASSSSGTPFYGYTF. As DNA, the CDR3 is TGTGCCAGCAGTTCTTCCGGGACACCCTTTTATGGCTACACCTTC.

The CDR3 region has the DNA TGTGCCAGCAGTTCCTCACGGGGGGCCCACGAGCAGTACTTC. Translation gives CASSSSRGAHEQYF. V usage is TRBV6-5 and J usage is TRBJ2-7; D may be TRBD2 (7 bases). Trimming stripped 4 bases from V and 5 bases from J, with 15 bases between. Germline CDR1 MNHEY, CDR2 SVGAGI. The CDR3 runs 14 residues.

V and J are TRBV6-2 or TRBV6-3 and TRBJ2-1, with 11 bases identical to TRBD2. The germline V gene encodes CDR1 MNHEY and CDR2 SVGEGT. The J segment lost 4 bases and the V segment lost 6 bases, leaving 5 bases of the junction unmatched. The CDR3 length is 15 residues. The CDR3 spells CASSFSGGAYNEQFF. The CDR3 region has the DNA TGTGCCAGCAGCTTTAGCGGGGGGGCGTACAATGAGCAGTTCTTC.

The V gene is TRBV6-6, the J gene TRBJ2-7; D possibly corresponds to TRBD2 (5 bases). Germline V gene sequence: CDR1 MNHNY, CDR2 SVGAGI (reference sequence). The CDR3 has 14 residues. Deletions cut 5 bases from V and 3 bases from J, with 14 bases between. CDR3 loop: CASSNLPGVYEQYF. As DNA, the CDR3 is TGTGCCAGCAGTAACCTCCCCGGGGTCTACGAGCAGTACTTC.

The chain joins TRBV4-1 to TRBJ1-3, with D hard to call. CDR3 length: 13 amino acids. The V end was cut by 2 bases, the J end by 4 bases, with 6 bases between. Germline CDR1 and CDR2: MGHRA and YSYEKL. The CDR3 DNA sequence: TGCGCCAGCAGCCAACTCAGGGGAAACACCATATATTTT. Amino acid sequence: CASSQLRGNTIYF.

The chain joins TRBV27 to TRBJ2-2; D possibly corresponds to TRBD2 (5 bases). V was pared by 2 bases and J by 1 base, with 20 bases between. The CDR3 is 19 amino acids. The germline CDR1 and CDR2 sequences are MNHEY and SMNVEV (reference sequence). CDR3 in DNA: TGTGCCAGCAGTTTAACGGCCGGAGGCCCCGCTTTGAACACCGGGGAGCTGTTTTTT. This encodes CASSLTAGGPALNTGELFF.

This chain joins TRBV19 and TRBJ1-5; 8 bases agree with TRBD1. In germline, CDR1 is LNHDA, CDR2 SQIVND (reference sequence). There are 14 residues in the CDR3. Trimming took 6 bases from V and 4 from J; bases not matched to a gene: 5. The CDR3 nucleotides read TGTGCCAGTAGGACAGGGGTGAGGAATCAGCCCCAGCATTTT. It yields the protein CASRTGVRNQPQHF.

V gene TRBV7-2 combines with J gene TRBJ2-1, with TRBD2 matching 13 bases. V lost 3 bases, J lost 8 bases, and 7 bases stayed unmatched. The CDR3 is 16 amino acids. Per germline, CDR1 SGHTA and CDR2 FQGNSA. The CDR3 DNA follows: TGTGCCAGCAGCTTCTCCGGGACTAGCGGGAATTATGAGCAGTTCTTC. Protein: CASSFSGTSGNYEQFF.

This sequence joins TRBV27 and TRBJ1-1; a weak D match, TRBD1 (5 bases). Trimming cost V 6 bases and J 1 base, with 12 bases left between them. This CDR3 contains 14 residues. CDR1 is MNHEY and CDR2 is SMNVEV in the germline V gene (reference sequence). The CDR3 reads CASSELGGNTEAFF. Here the CDR3 DNA reads TGTGCCAGCAGCGAACTGGGGGGGAACACTGAAGCTTTCTTT.

This chain links TRBV6-2 or TRBV6-3 with TRBJ2-1; 8 bases match TRBD2. Germline loops: CDR1 MNHEY, CDR2 SVGEGT. With 0 bases clipped from V and 6 bases from J, the junction kept 19 bases outside the gene matches. CDR3 length: 20 residues. The CDR3 DNA sequence: TGTGCCAGCAGTTACTCGAACCTGGCTAGCGGGTTAGGCTACGGCAATGAGCAGTTCTTC. As protein: CASSYSNLASGLGYGNEQFF.

This sequence joins TRBV15 and TRBJ1-4; possibly TRBD1 for D (6 bases). Germline lookup yields CDR1 LNHNV and CDR2 YYDKDF (reference sequence). This CDR3 comprises 13 residues. V lost 0 bases and J lost 8, with 7 bases in between. CDR3 nucleotide sequence: TGTGCCACCAGCAGAGATAGGGGGGAAAAACTGTTTTTT. As protein: CATSRDRGEKLFF.

The rearrangement joins TRBV28 to TRBJ1-6, with 9 positions matching TRBD1. Germline V gives CDR1 MDHEN, CDR2 SYDVKM. CDR3 length equals 16 residues. With V trimmed by 6 bases and J by 1 base, 4 bases remained unmatched. This CDR3 reads CASRLQGASYNSPLHF. CDR3 coding DNA: TGTGCCAGCAGATTACAGGGGGCTTCCTATAATTCACCCCTCCACTTT.

CDR3 nucleotide sequence: TGTGCCAGCAGTGAACTAGACGGCAATGAGCAGTTCTTC. Encoded protein: CASSELDGNEQFF. The rearrangement uses TRBV2 and TRBJ2-1; no clear D gene. Germline CDR1 and CDR2: SNHLY and FYNNEI. The CDR3 is 13 amino acids. With 2 bases removed from V and 6 bases from J, the gap between germline ends came to 8 bases.

This chain joins TRBV7-2 and TRBJ2-5; D uncertain. This CDR3 has 12 residues. Trimming took off 1 base at V and 5 bases at J, with 5 bases between the two ends. The germline V gene has CDR1 SGHTA and CDR2 FQGNSA. CDR3 in DNA: TGTGCCAGCAGCTTAGATCGGGAGACCCAGTACTTC. Amino acids: CASSLDRETQYF.

The chain links TRBV5-4 to TRBJ1-2, with D unclear. Germline CDR1 is SGHNT and CDR2 is YYREEE (reference sequence). Trimming pared 1 base from V and 3 bases from J, leaving 10 bases between. This CDR3 comprises 14 residues. Written as DNA, the CDR3 is TGTGCCAGCAGCTTGAGAGGGTTGGACTATGGCTACACCTTC. Translated, it gives CASSLRGLDYGYTF. Full variable domain (rest looked up from reference TRBV5-4 and TRBJ1-2): ETGVTQSPTHLIKTRGQQVTLRCSSQSGHNTVSWYQQALGQGPQFIFQYYREEENGRGNFPPRFSGLQFPNYSSELNVNALELDDSALYLCASSLRGLDYGYTFGSGTRLTVV.

Turning to this clone: The germline gene is not matched at one end of the junction; a read error may be the cause. The chain carries TRBV7-3 and TRBJ1-2; 9 nucleotides match TRBD1. This CDR3 comprises 17 residues. The germline V gene encodes CDR1 SGHTA and CDR2 FQGTGA. The DNA for the CDR3 is TGTGCCGGCAGCTCCTCGGGACAGGGTGGGGATAACTATGGCTACACCTTC. Translating gives CAGSSSGQGGDNYGYTF.

In this sample, this clone turned up once. The chain is built from TRBV5-1 and TRBJ1-5, with TRBD1 matching 11 bases. Germline CDR1 reads SGHRS; CDR2 reads YFSETQ. The V and J ends lost 4 bases and 2 bases, in that order; junction bases with no gene match: 5. The CDR3 runs to 16 residues. The CDR3 region has the DNA TGCGCCAGCAGCATCGGGACAGGGGGTGGCAATCAGCCCCAGCATTTT. It codes for CASSIGTGGGNQPQHF.

This chain uses TRBV6-2 or TRBV6-3 with TRBJ2-7; TRBD1 matches at 10 bases. Germline V gene data show CDR1 as MNHEY and CDR2 as SVGEGT. V lost 1 base and J lost 2; bases outside the gene matches: 2. The CDR3 spans 15 residues. CDR3 in amino acids: CASSYFGQGAYEQYF. DNA of the CDR3: TGTGCCAGCAGTTACTTCGGACAGGGGGCCTACGAGCAGTACTTC.

V is TRBV5-1 and J is TRBJ2-3; TRBD1 agrees at 7 bases. Germline V gives CDR1 SGHRS, CDR2 YFSETQ. The V and J ends lost 9 bases and 3 bases, in that order; junction bases with no gene match: 7. The CDR3 runs 13 residues. The CDR3 nucleotides are TGCGCCACCCGGGACAGCTTTACAGATACGCAGTATTTT. This sequence encodes CATRDSFTDTQYF.

This clone was seen a few times. This chain links TRBV11-2 with TRBJ1-2; D gene unclear. Germline CDR1 and CDR2: SGHAT and FQNNGV. The CDR3 sequence is 14 residues long. Between the trimmed V and J ends, which lost 2 bases and 4 bases, there was a span of 11 bases. CDR3 amino acids: CASSLRGGLYGYTF. The CDR3 nucleotides are TGTGCCAGCAGCTTACGGGGTGGGCTCTATGGCTACACCTTC.

This clone was observed a few times. The DNA for the CDR3 is TGCGCCAGCAGCCTCCTGACTAGCGGGACGAGGGATGAGCAGTTCTTC. It is translated as CASSLLTSGTRDEQFF. The chain uses TRBV4-3 and TRBJ2-1; 11 nucleotides agree with TRBD2. V gave up 4 bases and J gave up 8 bases; unmatched junction bases: 10. The CDR3 sequence is 16 residues long. Germline CDR1 and CDR2: LGHNA and YSLEER.